Below are 20 T cell receptor beta chains sequenced from a single sample in a study of blood T cell repertoires in COVID-19. Sequencing was performed with immunoSEQ multiplex PCR; in TCRdb, only in-frame clones are kept and a portion is missing. The sample contains tens of thousands of clones, approximately 84% of which appear only once. Sequenced sample: peripheral blood. The source of these receptors is an elderly man in a cohort sampled during active COVID-19.

This chain uses TRBV7-3 with TRBJ2-3; the match to TRBD1 covers 9 bases. CDR1 SGHTA and CDR2 FQGTGA come from the germline V gene. The CDR3 extends over 14 amino acids. V shed 5 bases, J shed 5 bases, and the junction held 5 bases outside the gene matches. CDR3: CASSEQGAGDTQYF. In DNA form, the CDR3 reads TGTGCCAGCAGCGAACAGGGGGCTGGAGATACGCAGTATTTT.

V gene TRBV19 combines with J gene TRBJ1-5, with a tentative D call TRBD1 (5 bases). Trimming left V 5 bases short and J 2 bases short, with 16 bases between. Germline V gives CDR1 LNHDA, CDR2 SQIVND (reference sequence). The CDR3 has 16 residues. CDR3 nucleotide sequence: TGTGCCAGTAGTCCGGTGGGGGGTACTGGCAATCAGCCCCAGCATTTT. It codes for CASSPVGGTGNQPQHF.

This rearrangement joins TRBV10-1 to TRBJ2-3, with D possibly being TRBD2 (5 bases). Germline V lookup: CDR1 WNHNN, CDR2 SYGVQD (reference sequence). The CDR3 consists of 14 residues. Trimming stripped 2 bases from V and 5 bases from J, with 11 bases between. CDR3 sequence reads: CASSEPGRGDTQYF. The CDR3 DNA sequence: TGCGCCAGCAGTGAGCCTGGACGGGGAGATACGCAGTATTTT.

The V and J genes are TRBV19 and TRBJ2-7; 8 bases line up with TRBD1. Germline CDR1 reads LNHDA; CDR2 reads SQIVND (reference sequence). J gave up 7 bases and V 3 bases, and 5 bases lay outside the gene matches. CDR3 length: 13 residues. CDR3 sequence (DNA): TGTGCCAGTAGTATGACAGGGGAAGGAGAGCAGTACTTC. Amino acid sequence: CASSMTGEGEQYF.

This clone was seen just once. This chain uses TRBV7-7 with TRBJ2-5; a weak D match, TRBD1 (6 bases). The CDR3 runs 14 residues. From germline, CDR1 is SSHAT and CDR2 FNYEAQ (reference sequence). The ends were cut back, 1 base at V and 5 bases at J, with 11 bases in the middle. CDR3 sequence: CASSLGHRAETQYF. Here the CDR3 DNA reads TGTGCCAGCAGCTTAGGCCACAGGGCGGAGACCCAGTACTTC.

V usage is TRBV5-4 and J usage is TRBJ2-7; 9 nucleotides agree with TRBD1. Per germline, CDR1 SGHNT and CDR2 YYREEE (reference sequence). Trimming at V came to 3 bases and at J to 6 bases, leaving 10 bases not matched to a gene. The length of the CDR3 is 15 residues. The CDR3 loop reads CASSSSGTGTLEQYF. Here the CDR3 DNA reads TGTGCCAGCAGCTCCTCCGGGACAGGGACCCTCGAGCAGTACTTC.

V and J are TRBV25-1 and TRBJ1-4; weak D call: TRBD1 (5 bases). CDR3 length equals 16 residues. Germline-derived CDR1 and CDR2 are MGHDK and SYGVNS. V lost 1 base and J lost 8, with 17 bases in between. The CDR3 is CASSEFNGGYGEKLFF. In DNA, the CDR3 is TGTGCCAGCAGTGAATTTAACGGGGGATATGGAGAAAAACTGTTTTTT.

The V call is TRBV2, the J call TRBJ2-5, with 11 bases lining up with TRBD2. The CDR3 is made up of 14 amino acids. The V segment lost 6 bases and the J segment 5 bases; nucleotides outside the gene matches: 5. Germline assignment: CDR1 SNHLY and CDR2 FYNNEI. The CDR3 sequence: CASRATSGEETQYF. Here the CDR3 DNA reads TGTGCCAGCAGAGCGACTAGCGGGGAGGAGACCCAGTACTTC.

J is TRBJ2-7 and V is TRBV12-3 or TRBV12-4; no clear D. Trimming removed 6 bases from V and 0 bases from J, with 3 bases in between. The CDR3 has 11 residues. For the CDR3, the DNA is TGTGCCAGCAGCAGCTCCTACGAGCAGTACTTC. Protein: CASSSSYEQYF.

V usage is TRBV19 and J usage is TRBJ2-1; 7 bases line up with TRBD1. CDR3 size: 13 residues. V gave up 3 bases and J gave up 8 bases; unmatched junction bases: 4. Germline loops: CDR1 LNHDA, CDR2 SQIVND (reference sequence). This CDR3 is CASSILQGDEQFF. In nucleotides, the CDR3 is TGTGCCAGTAGTATTCTGCAGGGGGATGAGCAGTTCTTC.

V usage is TRBV5-5 and J usage is TRBJ2-1; maybe TRBD2 (5 bases). Germline-derived CDR1 and CDR2 are SGHKS and YYEKEE (reference sequence). The CDR3 contains 14 residues. V lost 1 base and J lost 8, with 13 bases in between. DNA for the CDR3: TGTGCCAGCAGCTTGCGGGGAGAGGGAGATGAGCAGTTCTTC. As protein: CASSLRGEGDEQFF.

The chain employs TRBV18 and TRBJ2-2, with 9 positions matching TRBD2. The CDR3 sequence is 15 residues long. In germline, CDR1 is KGHSH, CDR2 LQKENI. V dropped 2 bases and J dropped 3; count of bases not matched to a gene: 1. CDR3 residues: CASSPRLADTGELFF. As DNA, the CDR3 is TGTGCCAGCTCACCAAGACTAGCGGACACCGGGGAGCTGTTTTTT.

V gene TRBV7-9 combines with J gene TRBJ2-2, with 7 nucleotides matching TRBD1. Germline V gene lookup returns CDR1 SEHNR and CDR2 FQNEAQ (reference sequence). After removal of 7 bases from V and 5 bases from J, the junction contained 13 bases not matched to a gene. CDR3 length: 16 residues. This CDR3 reads CASNRPNRGRTGELFF. The CDR3 DNA sequence: TGTGCCAGCAACCGTCCCAACAGGGGTAGGACCGGGGAGCTGTTTTTT.

The chain joins TRBV30 to TRBJ2-5; possible D gene TRBD1, 5 bases. Germline-derived CDR1 and CDR2 are GTSNPN and SVGIG (reference sequence). V was pared by 4 bases and J by 3 bases, with 12 bases between. The CDR3 sequence is 13 residues long. CDR3 nucleotides: TGTGCCTGGACTACTTTAGGGGAAGAGACCCAGTACTTC. Translation gives CAWTTLGEETQYF.

The chain uses TRBV5-1 and TRBJ2-3; D is undetermined. The V end lost 0 bases, the J end lost 4 bases, and 3 bases lay between the germline ends. Looked up from germline, CDR1 is SGHRS and CDR2 is YFSETQ. This CDR3 is 12 amino acids long. The CDR3 DNA follows: TGCGCCAGCAGCTTGGCGGCAGATACGCAGTATTTT. Protein: CASSLAADTQYF.

The CDR3 region has the DNA TGTGCCAGCAGCTTGGTTGGGAGCGGCAATAATTCACCCCTCCACTTT. Translated: CASSLVGSGNNSPLHF. This rearrangement joins TRBV5-4 to TRBJ1-6; D is ambiguous. The CDR3 runs to 16 residues. Trimming removed 0 bases at V and 5 bases at J, with 12 bases between. Germline V gene sequence: CDR1 SGHNT, CDR2 YYREEE (reference sequence).

The chain recombines TRBV4-1 with TRBJ2-5, with 10 bases fitting TRBD2. The germline V gene encodes CDR1 MGHRA and CDR2 YSYEKL. V shed 1 base, J shed 4 bases, and the junction held 6 bases outside the gene matches. The CDR3 length is 16 residues. CDR3 in DNA: TGCGCCAGCAGCCAAGGTATAGCGGGGGGCGGAGAGACCCAGTACTTC. It encodes CASSQGIAGGGETQYF.

The chain uses TRBV3-1 (or the pseudogene TRBV3-2) and TRBJ2-1; the D is unclear. V dropped 4 bases and J dropped 6 bases, with 19 bases sitting between them. Germline V gene data show CDR1 as LGHDT and CDR2 as YNNKEL (reference sequence). The CDR3 consists of 16 residues. The CDR3 region is CASSPRNSIIFNEQFF. Here the CDR3 DNA reads TGTGCCAGCAGCCCTCGAAATAGCATAATTTTCAATGAGCAGTTCTTC.

The chain joins TRBV11-1 to TRBJ1-1; no reliable D call. CDR3 length: 16 residues. The V and J ends lost 2 bases and 1 base respectively, with 14 bases between them. Germline assignment: CDR1 SGHAT and CDR2 FQDESV (reference sequence). CDR3 residues: CASSLNTPRGNTEAFF. The CDR3, as DNA: TGTGCCAGCAGCTTAAATACCCCCCGGGGGAACACTGAAGCTTTCTTT.

The chain carries TRBV30 and TRBJ1-2, with D maybe TRBD1 (5 bases). Germline assignment: CDR1 GTSNPN and CDR2 SVGIG (reference sequence). This CDR3 comprises 14 residues. V lost 0 bases to trimming and J lost 4 bases, with 12 bases between them. In nucleotides, the CDR3 is TGTGCCTGGAGTGTACGGCGCGGGGGCTATGGCTACACCTTC. Its protein product is CAWSVRRGGYGYTF.